This T cell receptor beta chain was sequenced in a study of cytomegalovirus exposure and HLA in healthy donors. Using immunoSEQ multiplex PCR, the repertoire was profiled, and TCRdb retains in-frame clones only, with some absent. The table lists approximately 120,000 clones, approximately 94% of them singletons, with around 1.2% in the top ten. CDR3 length: 16 residues. Points from the study as a whole: It was found in a later analysis that first-cohort TCR clusters tended to co-occur in the 130 or so validation repertoires. Cytomegalovirus-associated status was assigned to around 160 TCR beta chains. Reportedly, diagnosis of cytomegalovirus status by the classifier showed high specificity and sensitivity.

A word on this clone: No antigen is known for it.

The chain is built from TRBV21-1 and TRBJ1-4; the listed D gene, TRBD1, was not tested against the DNA. TRBV21-1 has pseudogene status. Specimen: PBMCs. The source is a woman aged 18-30 years in good health and CMV-seronegative. The CDR3, as DNA: TGTGCCAGCAGCAATGGGGACAACTCAACTAATGAAAAACTGTTTTTT. It is translated as CASSNGDNSTNEKLFF.